A single T cell receptor (beta chain) is shown here with its context. The clone's antigen remains unknown. No base qualities exist here, and no much larger clone lies one base off it. The time point tag for this specimen amounts to: after dendritic cell vaccination, including at tumor progression/relapse. Selection of patients required sufficient residual fresh-frozen tumor tissue and over two years of available survival data. None of the glioblastoma patients carried an isocitrate dehydrogenase mutation, although molecular status otherwise varied. PBMC were collected before vaccination, two weeks after the third vaccination, and at tumor progression if tumor progression occurred. The Qiagen DNeasy Blood extraction Kit was used to extract genomic DNA. Using the immunoSEQ assay, TCRB CDR3 regions were amplified from 2 micrograms of genomic DNA, or from all available DNA when less than that was on hand. For multiplex PCR, 60 forward primers for TCR V beta segments and 13 reverse primers for J beta segments were used. Synthetic control templates were spiked into each sample at limiting dilution to estimate reads per starting template. The Illumina HiSeq System generated 87 bp sequencing reads. The authors' pipeline ran thus. PCR and sequencing errors were removed by a nearest neighbor algorithm that merged closely related sequences. TCR overlap was measured as the percentage of unique tumor TCR beta sequences that were also present in the peripheral blood of the same patient. Not all clones reach the TCRdb copy of this immuneACCESS table, which keeps in-frame sequences only. Checked studies attribute under half of the gap to unresolved V genes and leave the rest unexplained. V and J calls and clone size are those listed in that table; D and trimming were worked out from the DNA. This sample holds about 94,000 clones; 80% were observed only once. The top ten hold about 5.7% of the sample.

The data were taken from a study of glioma-infiltrating T cells after dendritic cell vaccination (dated by TCRdb to the mid-2010s). About the investigation overall: A cohort of 15 or so glioblastoma patients from Phase I and II dendritic cell vaccination trials was included, of whom 9 were newly diagnosed and 6 had recurrent disease. Survival after dendritic cell vaccination was correlated with TCR sequencing metrics, such as TIL content and the overlap between tumor and blood repertoires. The vaccine was prepared from monocyte-derived dendritic cells that were cultured for more than six days with IL-4 and GM-CSF and then pulsed overnight with autologous tumor lysate. Each patient was given three intradermal dendritic cell vaccine injections, spaced two weeks apart, in the arm below the axilla. Patients received autologous tumor lysate-pulsed dendritic cell vaccination between the early 2000s and the early 2010s. In glioblastoma patients vaccinated with dendritic cells, deep sequencing of TCR beta CDR3 regions served to measure the amount of tumor-infiltrating lymphocytes and to compare repertoires between tumor and blood. What the study reported, not specific to this receptor: The three-group TCR overlap response model was characterized as speculative, and prospective validation of the model was stated to be required. TCR clonality showed no direct relationship with survival, which suggests that a diverse polyclonal response may be important. After dendritic cell vaccination, a higher estimated pretreatment TIL content predicted longer time to progression and overall survival. The cohort was small and heterogeneous, with few patients having full blood and tumor sets and even fewer initial-recurrent tumor pairs.

The V and J ends are trimmed by 5 bases and 5 bases, leaving 11 bases between them. CDR1 and CDR2 (SGHVS, FQNEAQ) derive from the germline V gene. The CDR3 starts with the cysteine, ends with the phenylalanine, and has 13 residues. The sequence is cut down to CDR3 DNA, 39 bases in frame from base 1. The rearrangement combines TRBV7-8 with TRBJ2-3; the D gene cannot be resolved reliably. The source of this sequence is a human donor with glioblastoma. The material sequenced was blood, taken after dendritic cell vaccination. The nucleotide sequence is given as TGTGCCAGCAGCCTCGCCGTAGTAGATACGCAGTATTTT. Its protein reads: CASSLAVVDTQYF.